This T cell receptor (beta chain) emerged from a study of T cells in women clearing cervical HPV infection. Study as a whole: Cases were women with histologically confirmed HPV16-related CIN3 or worse, including 2 invasive cancers.

immunoSEQ multiplex PCR used an average of roughly 1,300 ng genomic DNA. Using immunoSEQ multiplex PCR, the repertoire was profiled, and TCRdb retains in-frame clones only, with some absent. This sample's table reports fewer than 30,000 clones. The CDR3 is made up of 14 amino acids. The germline gives CDR1 LGHNA, CDR2 YNFKEQ. J gave up 3 bases and V 1 base, and 1 base lay outside the gene matches. Points on this clone: The read terminates 3 residues before the CDR3 end, so the remaining end is supplied by the germline J gene.

Source material: blood buffy coat. This TCR was sampled from a woman between 18 and 69 years old with a cervical HPV16 infection that either progressed to CIN3+ or cleared (not recorded which). The rearrangement joins TRBV4-2 to TRBJ2-7; 9 bases line up with TRBD1. The CDR3 DNA, read in part, is TGTGCCAGCAGCCAAGGGACAGGGGTCTACGAG. Amino acids: CASSQGTGVYE. The whole CDR3 reads CASSQGTGVYEQYF.